This T cell receptor (beta chain) was obtained from a study of CD4 T cells in relation to SARS-CoV-2 and coronaviruses. General study findings and limits: Crossreactivity was assessed only for spike protein, not other viral proteins.

Assay: immunoSEQ multiplex PCR; the TCRdb copy retains only in-frame clones and omits some. This table holds about 68,000 clones, over 90% found once. This clone was seen once. The antigen remains undetermined. The unexposed donors gave CD4+ T cells in about 2010-2019, prior to COVID-19. Naive and memory CD4+ T cells came from enriched cryopreserved PBMCs. The CDR3 has 15 residues. V shed 4 bases, J shed 6 bases, and the junction held 7 bases outside the gene matches. Germline V gene lookup returns CDR1 MNHEY and CDR2 SMNVEV (reference sequence). Sequencing used naive CD4+ T cells from PBMCs. Subset denoted: naive CD4+ T cells isolated by negative enrichment. The receptor was derived from a human donor in good health. This chain links TRBV27 with TRBJ1-5; 9 bases line up with TRBD1. The CDR3: CASSSHRGRGQPQHF. Here the CDR3 DNA reads TGTGCCAGCAGTTCGCACAGGGGGCGCGGTCAGCCCCAGCATTTT.